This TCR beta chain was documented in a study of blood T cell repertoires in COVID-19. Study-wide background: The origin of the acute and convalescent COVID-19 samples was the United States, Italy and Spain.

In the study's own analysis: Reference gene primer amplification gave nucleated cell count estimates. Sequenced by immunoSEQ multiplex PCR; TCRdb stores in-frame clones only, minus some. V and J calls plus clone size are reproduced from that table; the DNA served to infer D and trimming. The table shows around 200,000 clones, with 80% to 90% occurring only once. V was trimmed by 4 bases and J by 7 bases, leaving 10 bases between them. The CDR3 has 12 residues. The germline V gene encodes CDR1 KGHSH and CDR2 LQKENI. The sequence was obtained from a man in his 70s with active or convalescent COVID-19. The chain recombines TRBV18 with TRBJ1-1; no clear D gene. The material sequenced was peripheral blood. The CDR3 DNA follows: TGTGCCAGCTCACACAACCCAGTTGAAGCTTTCTTT. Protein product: CASSHNPVEAFF.